What follows are 3 T cell receptor beta chains derived from one specimen sequenced in a study of Ad26.COV2.S vaccination and SARS-CoV-2 variants (dated by TCRdb to 2020 to 2023). Read against the paper, the sample's treatment or condition label means: about 20 received Ad26.COV2.S at low or high dose, single or two shots; roughly 5 received placebo; per-sample allocation not given. Repertoires of vaccine and placebo recipients were sequenced from samples taken on day 63 after the first injection. Libraries were constructed by the immunoSEQ multiplex PCR assay. TCRdb mirrors the immuneACCESS table, restricted to in-frame sequences. Some clones are absent from its copies; in checked studies, under half trace to an unresolved V gene, and the reason for the others is unknown. The sample has 350,000 to 400,000 clones on record, roughly 90% of them singletons. The ten largest clones take up approximately 1.9% of the sample.

The sample consisted of peripheral blood, taken in a trial of Ad26.COV2.S vaccine versus placebo. The receptors were sampled from a person aged 18-65 years who received the Ad26.COV2.S COVID-19 vaccine or a placebo.

The sample holds one count of this clone. The CDR3 protein is CASSTGTHGNQPQHF. The CDR3 region has the DNA TGTGCCAGCAGTACCGGGACGCATGGCAATCAGCCCCAGCATTTT. The J gene is TRBJ1-5, the V gene TRBV28; perhaps TRBD1 as D (5 bases). This CDR3 has 15 amino acids. V lost 5 bases to trimming and J lost 2 bases, with 13 bases between them. Per germline, CDR1 MDHEN and CDR2 SYDVKM. Based on the CDR3 plus reference TRBV28 and TRBJ1-5, the full variable domain is DVKVTQSSRYLVKRTGEKVFLECVQDMDHENMFWYRQDPGLGLRLIYFSYDVKMKEKGDIPEGYSVSREKKERFSLILESASTNQTSMYLCASSTGTHGNQPQHFGDGTRLSIL.

The chain links TRBV24-1 to TRBJ1-2, with D possibly matching TRBD1 (6 bases). CDR3 length equals 14 residues. Per the germline V gene, CDR1 is KGHDR and CDR2 is SFDVKD. Trimming removed 7 bases at V and 8 bases at J, with 19 bases between. As DNA, the CDR3 is TGTGCCACCAGCGGGGACGGCAGGGGAGGCGGCTACACCTTC. This gives the protein CATSGDGRGGGYTF.

The chain joins TRBV4-2 to TRBJ2-1, with D unresolved. CDR1 LGHNA and CDR2 YNFKEQ come from the germline V gene. This CDR3 contains 13 residues. Trimming stripped 1 base from V and 3 bases from J, with 4 bases between. As DNA, the CDR3 is TGTGCCAGCAGCCAAGTTCTCTACAATGAGCAGTTCTTC. Encoded protein: CASSQVLYNEQFF.